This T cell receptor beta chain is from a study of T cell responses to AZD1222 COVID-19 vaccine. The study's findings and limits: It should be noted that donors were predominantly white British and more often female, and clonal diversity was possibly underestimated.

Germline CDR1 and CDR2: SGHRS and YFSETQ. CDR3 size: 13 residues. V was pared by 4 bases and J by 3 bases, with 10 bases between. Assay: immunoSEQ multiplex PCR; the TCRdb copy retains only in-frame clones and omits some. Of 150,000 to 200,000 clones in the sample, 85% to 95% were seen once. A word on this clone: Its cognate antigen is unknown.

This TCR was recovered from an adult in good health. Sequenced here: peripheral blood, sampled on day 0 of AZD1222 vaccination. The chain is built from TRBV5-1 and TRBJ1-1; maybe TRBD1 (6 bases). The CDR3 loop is CASSPGQHTEAFF. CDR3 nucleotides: TGCGCCAGCAGCCCTGGACAGCACACTGAAGCTTTCTTT.